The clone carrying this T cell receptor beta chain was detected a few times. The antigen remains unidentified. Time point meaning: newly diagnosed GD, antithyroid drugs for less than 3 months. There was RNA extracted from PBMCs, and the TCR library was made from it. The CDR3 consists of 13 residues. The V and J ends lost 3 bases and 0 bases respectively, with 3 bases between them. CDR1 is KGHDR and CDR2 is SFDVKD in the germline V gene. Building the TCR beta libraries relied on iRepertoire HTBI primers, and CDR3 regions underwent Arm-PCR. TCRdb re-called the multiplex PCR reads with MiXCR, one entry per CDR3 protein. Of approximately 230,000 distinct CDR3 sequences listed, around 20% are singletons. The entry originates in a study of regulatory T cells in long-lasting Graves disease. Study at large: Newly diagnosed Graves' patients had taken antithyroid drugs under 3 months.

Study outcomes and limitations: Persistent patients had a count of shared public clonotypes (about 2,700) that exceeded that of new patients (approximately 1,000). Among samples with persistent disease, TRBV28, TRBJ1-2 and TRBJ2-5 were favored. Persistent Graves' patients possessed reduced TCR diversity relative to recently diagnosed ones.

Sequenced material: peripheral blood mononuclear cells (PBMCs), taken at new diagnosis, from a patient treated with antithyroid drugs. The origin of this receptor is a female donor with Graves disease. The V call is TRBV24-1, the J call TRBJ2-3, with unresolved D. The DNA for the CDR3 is TGTGCCACCAGTGATCAGAGCACAGATACGCAGTATTTT. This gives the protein CATSDQSTDTQYF.